This T cell receptor (beta chain) was captured by sequencing in a study of T-cell memory formation after mild COVID-19. As for the study in general: TCR clusters were mostly donor specific.

In TCRdb, the 5' RACE reads were re-called with MiXCR into one record per CDR3 protein. The sample has under 400,000 distinct CDR3 sequences, around 20% seen once; the top ten hold roughly an eighth. This clonotype was detected a few times. Its target is not known. Findings and limits, study-wide: Among CD4+ contracting clones, most were CM and EM, and CD8+ ones EMRA. CD4/CD8 balance held among clones contracting day 15 to 85, and later expanders leaned CD4+.

This clonotype was sampled from an adult woman who had mild COVID-19 (a few samples of this study predate the infection). Cell type and time point are not known. Sequencing input: PBMCs or a T cell subset sorted from them (not recorded which).

CDR3 sequence: CASRTREGGSYEQYF. As DNA, the CDR3 is TGTGCCAGCAGGACACGGGAAGGAGGATCCTACGAGCAGTACTTC. J is TRBJ2-7 and V is TRBV6-5; TRBD2 might be the D (5 bases). The CDR3 spans 15 residues. Trimming shortened V by 6 bases and J by 1 base, and 16 bases separated the two germline ends. From germline, CDR1 is MNHEY and CDR2 SVGAGI.